This entry lists 17 T cell receptor beta chains sequenced from one sample in a study of early T cells in non-severe SARS-CoV-2 infection. In TCRdb, the 5' RACE reads were re-called with MiXCR into one record per CDR3 protein. The sample lists over 50,000 distinct CDR3 sequences, over 7% occurring once. Sequenced: whole blood. The receptors come from an adult who was a healthcare worker with PCR-confirmed SARS-CoV-2 infection or an uninfected control (not recorded which).

The rearrangement uses TRBV6-2 or TRBV6-3 and TRBJ2-1, with D uncertain. CDR1 MNHEY and CDR2 SVGEGT come from the germline V gene. CDR3 length equals 13 residues. The V gene lost 6 bases and the J gene lost 8 bases, with 14 bases spanning the gap. In nucleotides, the CDR3 is TGTGCCAGCAGCCGTCCGGAGTTGTATGAGCAGTTCTTC. It yields the protein CASSRPELYEQFF.

The chain combines TRBV9 with TRBJ2-3; TRBD1 agrees at 7 bases. The V and J ends lost 0 bases and 5 bases, in that order; junction bases with no gene match: 6. From germline, CDR1 is SGDLS and CDR2 YYNGEE. This CDR3 is 15 amino acids long. In DNA, the CDR3 is TGTGCCAGCAGCGTAGGAGGGGGCCCCGGAGATACGCAGTATTTT. Translating it yields CASSVGGGPGDTQYF.

The J gene is TRBJ1-4, the V gene TRBV7-8, with 9 positions matching TRBD1. Germline lookup yields CDR1 SGHVS and CDR2 FQNEAQ. V lost 4 bases and J lost 3; bases outside the gene matches: 3. This CDR3 is built from 15 residues. The CDR3 region is CASSSGTGPNEKLFF. Here the CDR3 DNA reads TGTGCCAGCAGCTCCGGGACAGGGCCTAATGAAAAACTGTTTTTT.

Only a few counts were recorded for this clonotype. V gene TRBV5-1 combines with J gene TRBJ2-2; D gene ambiguous. The CDR3 runs to 16 residues. V dropped 0 bases and J dropped 2 bases, with 11 bases sitting between them. Germline V gene data show CDR1 as SGHRS and CDR2 as YFSETQ. CDR3 loop: CASSLGTPSNTGELFF. CDR3 coding DNA: TGCGCCAGCAGCTTGGGGACCCCGAGCAACACCGGGGAGCTGTTTTTT.

This chain connects TRBV14 to TRBJ2-1, with D possibly being TRBD1 or TRBD2 (7 bases each). The CDR3 runs to 15 residues. CDR1 is SGHDN and CDR2 is FVKESK in the germline V gene. The germline V and J ends were trimmed by 4 bases and 8 bases, with 18 bases remaining between them. This CDR3 reads CASSPRGGPWYEQFF. The CDR3 nucleotides are TGTGCCAGCAGCCCCAGGGGGGGCCCTTGGTATGAGCAGTTCTTC.

This chain connects TRBV9 to TRBJ2-1; 11 bases fit TRBD2. In germline, CDR1 is SGDLS, CDR2 YYNGEE. This CDR3 has 17 residues. J lost 5 bases, V lost 3 bases, and 10 bases had no gene match. The CDR3 region is CASSALASGRIDNEQFF. The CDR3 DNA is TGTGCCAGCAGCGCTCTGGCTAGCGGGAGGATTGACAATGAGCAGTTCTTC.

This clonotype occurred a few times. The CDR3 here is CASSYSQGGSEAFF. The CDR3 DNA is TGTGCCAGCAGTTACTCACAGGGGGGATCTGAAGCTTTCTTT. The rearrangement links TRBV6-5 to TRBJ1-1, with 8 bases aligning to TRBD1. The CDR3 spans 14 residues. J gave up 6 bases and V 0 bases, and 3 bases lay outside the gene matches. Germline CDR1 is MNHEY and CDR2 is SVGAGI.

The chain is built from TRBV24-1 and TRBJ2-7; D ambiguous. This CDR3 spans 15 amino acids. Trimming left V 2 bases short and J 6 bases short, with 16 bases between. The V gene's germline CDR1 is KGHDR and CDR2 SFDVKD. The CDR3 DNA reads as TGTGCCACCAGTGATTCGGGCATTGAGGCTGGCGAGCAGTACTTC. This translates into CATSDSGIEAGEQYF.

This chain links TRBV5-4 with TRBJ1-1, with a tentative D call TRBD1 (6 bases). The germline V gene encodes CDR1 SGHNT and CDR2 YYREEE (reference sequence). Trimming took 3 bases from V and 3 from J, leaving 9 bases between them. The CDR3 is 13 residues long. The CDR3 reads CASSSPGDTEAFF. In DNA, the CDR3 is TGTGCCAGCAGCTCCCCAGGGGACACTGAAGCTTTCTTT.

In its sample, this clonotype was seen a few times. DNA for the CDR3: TGCAGTGCTGCCGAGGAGGGCTGGGGCAATCAGCCCCAGCATTTT. As protein: CSAAEEGWGNQPQHF. The rearrangement uses TRBV20-1 and TRBJ1-5; D gene unclear. V was clipped by 5 bases and J by 2 bases, with 16 bases between them. Germline CDR1 and CDR2: DFQATT and SNEGSKA (reference sequence). The CDR3 spans 15 residues.

As regards this clonotype: This could be a read error, since a much larger clone is one nucleotide away. The CDR3 DNA follows: TGTGCCAGCAGCTTCGGACAGGTCCCGGACCCAGATACGCAGTATTTT. It translates to CASSFGQVPDPDTQYF. This rearrangement joins TRBV5-4 to TRBJ2-3, with 7 bases aligning to TRBD1. This CDR3 is built from 16 residues. From germline, CDR1 is SGHNT and CDR2 YYREEE (reference sequence). Losses at the gene ends were 2 bases for V and 4 bases for J; bases not matched to a gene: 10.

J is TRBJ1-1 and V is TRBV5-1; 8 bases align to TRBD1. The junction had 8 bases not matched to a gene; V was cut back by 0 bases and J by 4 bases. CDR3 length equals 16 residues. The germline V gene encodes CDR1 SGHRS and CDR2 YFSETQ. This CDR3 reads CASSLEIRQGSTEAFF. CDR3 DNA: TGCGCCAGCAGCTTGGAGATAAGACAGGGGAGCACTGAAGCTTTCTTT.

This clonotype was seen repeatedly, ten times or more. The rearrangement joins TRBV5-1 to TRBJ2-1; 10 positions match TRBD1. CDR3 length: 15 residues. The germline V gene encodes CDR1 SGHRS and CDR2 YFSETQ. V lost 4 bases to trimming and J lost 5 bases; unmatched junction nucleotides: 6. The CDR3 region has the DNA TGCGCCAGCAGCCCCCGGACAGGGGGTGACAATGAGCAGTTCTTC. Translated, it gives CASSPRTGGDNEQFF.

Worth noting for this clonotype: At one boundary the junction diverges from the germline segment, which might be a read error. The chain has TRBV20-1 and TRBJ2-2; 10 nucleotides line up with TRBD2. Germline CDR1 DFQATT, CDR2 SNEGSKA (reference sequence). This CDR3 contains 14 residues. CDR3 protein: CSAELAGRTEELFF. CDR3 DNA: TGCAGTGCCGAACTAGCGGGGAGAACCGAGGAGCTGTTTTTT.

The V call is TRBV11-1, the J call TRBJ1-2, with 7 bases identical to TRBD1. The germline V gene encodes CDR1 SGHAT and CDR2 FQDESV (reference sequence). The V segment lost 5 bases and the J segment 8 bases; nucleotides outside the gene matches: 11. This CDR3 contains 14 residues. CDR3 sequence (DNA): TGTGCCAGCAGCGCCGGGACAGCCGCTAAGGGCTACACCTTC. This encodes CASSAGTAAKGYTF. The entire variable domain, with the rest obtained from reference TRBV11-1 and TRBJ1-2, is as follows: EAEVAQSPRYKITEKSQAVAFWCDPISGHATLYWYRQILGQGPELLVQFQDESVVDDSQLPKDRFSAERLKGVDSTLKIQPAELGDSAMYLCASSAGTAAKGYTFGSGTRLTVV.

This clonotype was picked up many times. The gene calls are TRBV29-1 and TRBJ1-2; 7 bases match TRBD1. The CDR3 is 12 amino acids. Germline V CDR1 and CDR2: SQVTM, ANQGSEA. V was clipped by 2 bases and J by 4 bases; unmatched bases: 1. The CDR3 sequence is CSVERQGYGYTF. DNA for the CDR3: TGCAGCGTTGAACGACAGGGCTATGGCTACACCTTC.

This chain connects TRBV4-1 to TRBJ2-1; TRBD2 aligns across 7 bases. The V gene's germline CDR1 is MGHRA and CDR2 YSYEKL. The CDR3 sequence is 17 residues long. Unmatched junction bases numbered 6, after V lost 1 base and J lost 0 bases. CDR3 DNA sequence: TGCGCCAGCAGCCAAGTGGGGCGGGGGAGCTCCTACAATGAGCAGTTCTTC. It specifies CASSQVGRGSSYNEQFF.